A selection of T cell receptor beta chains follows, all from one sample in a study of identical twins' blood T cells. One entry per CDR3 protein, called by TCRdb with MiXCR from the 5' RACE reads. The sample has 300,000 to 400,000 distinct CDR3 sequences, more than 25% seen once. Sequenced sample: PBMCs. The receptors stem from a woman between 18 and 50 years old in good health. Each CDR3 is given with its conserved first and last residue. D genes are given only for firm matches. Only part of the rows carry a size: once, few, many, or a class if the clone is expanded.

CDR3aa	CDR3nt	d_gene	len	v_gene	j_gene	abundance
CASSLRTGGVLISETQYF	TGTGCCAGCAGCTTACGGACGGGGGGAGTTCTTATTTCGGAGACCCAGTACTTC	TRBD2	18	TRBV13	TRBJ2-5	few
CAILFRDRVFFCRQPQHF	TGTGCCATCCTTTTCCGGGACAGGGTTTTCTTTTGCCGGCAGCCCCAGCATTTT	TRBD1	18	TRBV6-2/TRBV6-3	TRBJ1-5	NA
CSARPGGSYRNTIYF	TGCAGTGCTAGACCCGGGGGGTCTTATAGAAACACCATATATTTT	NA	15	TRBV20-1	TRBJ1-3	many
CASSYNSDSNQPQHF	TGTGCCAGCAGTTATAACAGCGATAGCAATCAGCCCCAGCATTTT	NA	15	TRBV12-3/TRBV12-4	TRBJ1-5	many
CASSLLLGPQHF	TGTGCCAGCAGTCTGCTCTTAGGGCCCCAGCATTTT	NA	12	TRBV28	TRBJ1-5	many
CASRLAGSYEQYF	TGTGCCAGCCGCCTAGCGGGTAGTTACGAGCAGTACTTC	TRBD2	13	TRBV7-6	TRBJ2-7	NA
CSGTGTLSSNEQFF	TGCAGCGGGACAGGGACCCTTTCGAGCAATGAGCAGTTCTTC	TRBD1	14	TRBV29-1	TRBJ2-1	NA
CASQEEGRMYNEQFF	TGCGCCAGCCAGGAAGAGGGGCGGATGTACAATGAGCAGTTCTTC	NA	15	TRBV5-1	TRBJ2-1	few
CASSVVWGRTGELFF	TGCGCCAGCAGCGTCGTGTGGGGAAGGACCGGGGAGCTGTTTTTT	NA	15	TRBV5-1	TRBJ2-2	NA
CASKVGGFADTQYF	TGTGCCAGCAAGGTGGGGGGGTTCGCAGATACGCAGTATTTT	TRBD2	14	TRBV6-5	TRBJ2-3	many
CSVAGRNTDTQYF	TGCAGCGTTGCTGGGCGGAACACAGATACGCAGTATTTT	NA	13	TRBV29-1	TRBJ2-3	NA
CASGGGYDSYNEQFF	TGCGCCAGCGGAGGGGGCTATGACTCCTACAATGAGCAGTTCTTC	NA	15	TRBV5-1	TRBJ2-1	NA
CSVESKREQYF	TGCAGCGTTGAGTCCAAGCGCGAGCAGTACTTC	NA	11	TRBV29-1	TRBJ2-7	few
CASLRSGTSTDTQYF	TGTGCCAGTCTACGATCGGGAACTAGCACAGATACGCAGTATTTT	NA	15	TRBV7-2	TRBJ2-3	few
CSAREQGGGNTIYF	TGCAGTGCTAGAGAACAGGGGGGTGGAAACACCATATATTTT	TRBD1	14	TRBV20-1	TRBJ1-3	few
CATSNRGETEAFF	TGTGCCACCAGTAACAGGGGAGAAACTGAAGCTTTCTTT	TRBD1	13	TRBV15	TRBJ1-1	few
CASSVNPSTF	TGTGCCAGCAGCGTAAATCCGAGCACCTTC	NA	10	TRBV9	TRBJ1-2	NA
CASSLSGWGTGGRTEAFF	TGTGCCAGCAGCTTGTCTGGCTGGGGGACCGGCGGGAGGACTGAAGCTTTCTTT	NA	18	TRBV11-2	TRBJ1-1	NA
CASSLDPREQYF	TGTGCCAGCAGTTTGGACCCGAGAGAGCAGTACTTC	NA	12	TRBV12-3/TRBV12-4	TRBJ2-7	many
CASSLNVGQLYEQYF	TGTGCCAGCAGCTTAAACGTCGGGCAGTTGTACGAGCAGTACTTC	NA	15	TRBV7-3	TRBJ2-7	NA
CTSSEALLKPGTEAFF	TGTACCAGCAGTGAAGCCTTGCTGAAACCTGGGACTGAAGCTTTCTTT	NA	16	TRBV2	TRBJ1-1	NA
CASSLVRGQGARNTEAFF	TGTGCCAGCAGCTTAGTGAGAGGACAGGGGGCTAGGAACACTGAAGCTTTCTTT	TRBD1	18	TRBV7-2	TRBJ1-1	NA
CASSKQDRGNSPLHF	TGTGCCAGCAGCAAGCAGGACAGGGGTAATTCACCCCTCCACTTT	TRBD1	15	TRBV12-3/TRBV12-4	TRBJ1-6	NA
CASSVQGARGYTF	TGTGCCAGCAGCGTACAGGGCGCGCGGGGCTACACCTTC	NA	13	TRBV9	TRBJ1-2	NA
CASSQEGGKLFF	TGTGCCAGCAGCCAAGAGGGAGGAAAGCTGTTTTTT	NA	12	TRBV3-1	TRBJ2-2	NA
CSASGIAQETQYF	TGCAGTGCTAGCGGGATAGCACAAGAGACCCAGTACTTC	NA	13	TRBV20-1	TRBJ2-5	NA
CASSREKNGNTIYF	TGTGCCAGCAGTAGGGAGAAGAACGGAAACACCATATATTTT	NA	14	TRBV11-2	TRBJ1-3	many
CASLKRAFRYNEQFF	TGTGCCAGCCTAAAACGGGCCTTTAGATACAATGAGCAGTTCTTC	NA	15	TRBV28	TRBJ2-1	NA
CSAPEMDTEALF	TGCAGTGCTCCCGAAATGGACACTGAAGCTTTATTT	NA	12	TRBV20-1	TRBJ1-1	NA
CASSFQGGGNTIYF	TGCGCCAGCAGCTTTCAAGGGGGCGGGAACACCATATATTTT	TRBD1	14	TRBV5-1	TRBJ1-3	NA
CASSVVVPTSGRMVEQFF	TGTGCCAGCAGCGTAGTAGTCCCAACTAGCGGGAGAATGGTTGAGCAGTTCTTC	TRBD2	18	TRBV9	TRBJ2-1	NA
CASRAGTLANYGYTF	TGTGCCAGCAGGGCCGGGACGCTGGCTAACTATGGCTACACCTTC	NA	15	TRBV6-5	TRBJ1-2	NA
CAWSVGRNSAEAFF	TGTGCCTGGAGTGTAGGACGAAACTCGGCTGAAGCTTTCTTT	NA	14	TRBV30	TRBJ1-1	few
CASGLVLGANTEAFF	TGTGCTAGTGGTTTGGTACTCGGGGCGAACACTGAAGCTTTCTTT	NA	15	TRBV12-5	TRBJ1-1	few
CASGNGWESEQFF	TGTGCCAGCGGGAACGGATGGGAGAGTGAGCAGTTCTTC	NA	13	TRBV27	TRBJ2-1	few
CASSSLNPGSGELFF	TGCGCCAGCAGCTCACTAAACCCGGGGTCCGGGGAGCTGTTTTTT	NA	15	TRBV5-1	TRBJ2-2	many
CSARVGAVTEAFF	TGCAGTGCTAGAGTGGGGGCGGTCACTGAAGCTTTCTTT	NA	13	TRBV20-1	TRBJ1-1	NA
CASSAPKGLQNIQYF	TGTGCCAGCAGTGCACCGAAGGGGCTCCAAAACATTCAGTACTTC	NA	15	TRBV6-1	TRBJ2-4	few
CAWKRGGTEAFF	TGTGCCTGGAAGAGGGGTGGCACTGAAGCTTTCTTT	NA	12	TRBV30	TRBJ1-1	NA
CASSQGTSGGVYNEQFF	TGTGCCAGCAGCCAAGGGACTAGCGGGGGGGTCTATAATGAGCAGTTCTTC	TRBD2	17	TRBV4-2	TRBJ2-1	few
CASSPVTGRNIYEQYF	TGTGCCAGCAGCCCCGTGACCGGGAGAAACATTTACGAGCAGTACTTC	NA	16	TRBV7-6	TRBJ2-7	few
CAISEATDIDYGYTF	TGTGCCATCAGTGAGGCGACGGACATCGACTATGGCTACACCTTC	NA	15	TRBV10-3	TRBJ1-2	NA
CASSQDWRGTGNPHTEAFF	TGTGCCAGCAGCCAAGATTGGAGGGGGACAGGCAATCCTCACACTGAAGCTTTCTTT	TRBD1	19	TRBV14	TRBJ1-1	NA
CASSGEVEADTQYF	TGTGCCAGCAGTGGGGAGGTAGAGGCAGATACGCAGTATTTT	NA	14	TRBV3-1	TRBJ2-3	NA